These 10 T cell receptor beta chains originate from one sample sequenced in a study of blood T cell repertoires in COVID-19. Data came from immunoSEQ multiplex PCR; TCRdb stores just in-frame clones and leaves some out. The data hold about 330,000 clones, with approximately 88% observed a single time. The material sequenced was peripheral blood. Receptor source: a man younger than 30 who had recovered from COVID-19.

V and J are TRBV6-2 or TRBV6-3 and TRBJ2-1; 7 nucleotides align to TRBD2. Germline CDR1 reads MNHEY; CDR2 reads SVGEGT. Trimming took 4 bases from V and 4 from J; bases not matched to a gene: 4. The CDR3 contains 14 residues. The CDR3 is CASSSSGLYNEQFF. The CDR3 DNA reads as TGTGCCAGCAGTTCATCGGGACTATACAATGAGCAGTTCTTC.

The chain links TRBV6-5 to TRBJ2-1, with a possible D match to TRBD2 (5 bases). V dropped 3 bases and J dropped 6 bases, with 9 bases sitting between them. This CDR3 comprises 13 residues. Per germline, CDR1 MNHEY and CDR2 SVGAGI. The CDR3 spells CASSYGGLNEQFF. The CDR3 bases are TGTGCCAGCAGTTATGGAGGACTCAATGAGCAGTTCTTC.

This clone appeared once. CDR3 nucleotide sequence: TGTGCTTCTAGCGGCCTGAGCTCCTACGAGCAGTACTTC. This translates into CASSGLSSYEQYF. The rearrangement links TRBV30 to TRBJ2-7; TRBD2 matches at 7 bases. In germline, CDR1 is GTSNPN, CDR2 SVGIG (reference sequence). The CDR3 is made up of 13 amino acids.

In its sample, this clone was seen once. The chain couples TRBV7-2 to TRBJ1-4, with 7 nucleotides matching TRBD1. V shed 5 bases and J 5 bases; nucleotides not matched to a gene: 5. Germline CDR1 reads SGHTA; CDR2 reads FQGNSA. The CDR3 sequence is 14 residues long. The CDR3 loop is CASSLLGQNEKLFF. The DNA of the CDR3 is TGTGCCAGCAGCCTATTGGGACAGAATGAAAAACTGTTTTTT.

The chain is built from TRBV10-2 and TRBJ1-1, with a weak D call TRBD1 (5 bases). Germline V CDR1 and CDR2: WSHSY, SAAADI. V dropped 10 bases and J dropped 7 bases, with 16 bases sitting between them. The CDR3 sequence is 12 residues long. CDR3 in DNA: TGCGCCACCAGGGAGCCGACAGTTGAAGCTTTCTTT. It yields the protein CATREPTVEAFF.

The V gene is TRBV10-3, the J gene TRBJ2-7, with 10 bases matching TRBD1. V dropped 9 bases and J dropped 4; count of bases not matched to a gene: 9. Germline V lookup: CDR1 ENHRY, CDR2 SYGVKD. The CDR3 totals 14 residues. Here the CDR3 DNA reads TGTGCCATTTCCCCGGGACAGGGGACTTACGAGCAGTACTTC. It yields the protein CAISPGQGTYEQYF.

The V gene is TRBV5-4, the J gene TRBJ1-2, with D tentatively TRBD1 (6 bases). Germline CDR1 and CDR2: SGHNT and YYREEE (reference sequence). The CDR3 runs to 16 residues. Trimming removed 1 base from V and 8 bases from J, with 21 bases in between. The CDR3 region is CASSLKDRTRVGGYTF. The CDR3 DNA sequence: TGTGCCAGCAGCTTGAAAGACAGGACTCGGGTCGGCGGCTACACCTTC.

CDR3 sequence reads: CASSISAGGYEQYF. CDR3 nucleotides: TGTGCCAGTAGTATCAGTGCAGGGGGATACGAGCAGTACTTC. V is TRBV19 and J is TRBJ2-7; 7 positions match TRBD1. The CDR3 consists of 14 residues. Unmatched junction bases numbered 6, after V lost 3 bases and J lost 4 bases. Germline V lookup: CDR1 LNHDA, CDR2 SQIVND (reference sequence).

J is TRBJ1-1 and V is TRBV10-3; the D is unclear. The CDR3 spans 15 residues. The V gene's germline CDR1 is ENHRY and CDR2 SYGVKD. With 8 bases removed from V and 2 bases from J, the gap between germline ends came to 18 bases. The CDR3 DNA reads TGTGCCATCGGGCAGAATCAGACGGCAAACACTGAAGCTTTCTTT. This translates into CAIGQNQTANTEAFF.

V usage is TRBV18 and J usage is TRBJ1-3, with D possibly TRBD1 on 5 matching bases. V lost 0 bases to trimming and J lost 0 bases, with 15 bases between them. Germline CDR1 KGHSH, CDR2 LQKENI. CDR3 size: 18 residues. CDR3 coding DNA: TGTGCCAGCTCACCACCGTATACAGGCAATGACTCTGGAAACACCATATATTTT. This sequence encodes CASSPPYTGNDSGNTIYF.